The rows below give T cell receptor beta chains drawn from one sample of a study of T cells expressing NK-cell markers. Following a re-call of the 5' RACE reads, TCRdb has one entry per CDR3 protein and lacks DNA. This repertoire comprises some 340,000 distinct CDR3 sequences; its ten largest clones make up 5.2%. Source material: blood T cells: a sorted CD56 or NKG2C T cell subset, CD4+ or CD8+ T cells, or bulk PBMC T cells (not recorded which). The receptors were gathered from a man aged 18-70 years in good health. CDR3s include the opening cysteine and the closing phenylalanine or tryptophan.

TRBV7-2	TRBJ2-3	CASSLQYTDTQYF
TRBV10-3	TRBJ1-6	CAISEGAVNSSPLHF
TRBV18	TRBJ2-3	CASSPTPGLGSYTQYF
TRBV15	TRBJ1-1	CATSSWGENTEAFF
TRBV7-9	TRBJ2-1	CASSLIRGSSYNEQFF
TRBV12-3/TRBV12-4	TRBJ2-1	CASSFKGIKGWDEQFF
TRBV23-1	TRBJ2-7	CASSHEKGNEQYF
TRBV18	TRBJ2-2	CASSLGPANTGELFF
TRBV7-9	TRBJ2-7	CASSLERTGVYEQYF
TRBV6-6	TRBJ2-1	CASSLKIDIEQFF
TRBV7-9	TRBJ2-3	CASSSQGHEGDTQYF
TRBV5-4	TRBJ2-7	CASTPGRVTDSYEQYF
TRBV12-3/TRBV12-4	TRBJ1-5	CASSSSNTGAGSNQPQHF
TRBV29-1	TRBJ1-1	CSVKTGTPMTNTEAFF
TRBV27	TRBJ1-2	CASSNRRQGSYGYTF
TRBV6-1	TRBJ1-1	CASSGPGETEAFF
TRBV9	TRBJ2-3	CASSVAQIENTQYF
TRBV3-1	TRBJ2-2	CASSQDVRRANTGELFF
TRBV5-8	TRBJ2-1	CASSFPRGGDGNEQFF
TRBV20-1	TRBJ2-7	CSARATRWAGLLEQYF
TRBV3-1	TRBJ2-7	CASSRRTGRKDEQYF
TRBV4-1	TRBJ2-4	CASSLGLAGGRAKNIQYF
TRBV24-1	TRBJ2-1	CATSDTTGGFTFEQFF
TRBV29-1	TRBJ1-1	CSAYRALSEAFF
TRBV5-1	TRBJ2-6	CASSLASGSWSGANVLTF
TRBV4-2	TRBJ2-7	CASSQGGLAGDEQYF
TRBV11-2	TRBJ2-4	CASSLDWGGAKNIQYF
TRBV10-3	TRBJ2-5	CAIRGTDQETQYF
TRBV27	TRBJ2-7	CASSLKGGSFYEQYF
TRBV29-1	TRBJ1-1	CSVEDWKGLAGETEAFF
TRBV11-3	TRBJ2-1	CAPSRAYYNEQFF
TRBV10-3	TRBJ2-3	CAISEPGLSTDTQYF
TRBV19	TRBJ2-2	CASRDPLTTGELFF
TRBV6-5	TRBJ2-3	CASSYSVGGGALADTQYF
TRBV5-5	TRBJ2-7	CASSPRRQVGYEQYF
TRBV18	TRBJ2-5	CASSPEGSGQYF
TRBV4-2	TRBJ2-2	CASSRDNTGELFF
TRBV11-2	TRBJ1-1	CASSSPGRRGAEAFF
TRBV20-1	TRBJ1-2	CSARDRGMAGGYTF
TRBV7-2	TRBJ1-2	CASSFRGRQGPYGYTF
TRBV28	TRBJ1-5	CASSFLRGSDNQPQHF
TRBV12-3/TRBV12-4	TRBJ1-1	CASRLPGHPTEAFF
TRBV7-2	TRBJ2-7	CASSPGAGSSYEQYF
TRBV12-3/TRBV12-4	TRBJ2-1	CASQSAARSSFF
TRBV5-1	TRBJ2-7	CASSLARDREDLNSASSYEQYF
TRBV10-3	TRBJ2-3	CAISESTGRTDTQYF
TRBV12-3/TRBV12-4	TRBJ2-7	CASTPLGDTGGEQYF
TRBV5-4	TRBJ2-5	CASSSPFPQETQYF
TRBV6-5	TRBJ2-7	CASSWTTLTGGVFYEQYF
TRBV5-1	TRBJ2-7	CASSLLSGVSEQYF
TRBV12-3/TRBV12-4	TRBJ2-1	CASLKLERGSISYNEQFF